This T cell receptor beta chain derives from a study of T cell responses to AZD1222 COVID-19 vaccine. Looking at the study overall: Pooled together were second doses at about 4 or about 12 weeks. Study outcomes and limitations: The reported proportion of spike-specific TCRs targeting unmutated variant regions was nearly half. Regions 160-218 and 743-854 dominated among vaccine-associated CD4 TCRs spanning spike.

A word on this clone: What it binds is not known.

With 0 bases removed from V and 3 bases from J, the gap between germline ends came to 11 bases. The CDR3 has 15 residues. Germline V CDR1 and CDR2: MGHDK, SYGVNS. Using immunoSEQ multiplex PCR, the repertoire was profiled, and TCRdb retains in-frame clones only, with some absent. This sample has roughly 140,000 clones, with 90% found just once. The rearrangement joins TRBV25-1 to TRBJ2-5; perhaps TRBD1 as D (6 bases). The clonotype originates from an adult in good health. The material sequenced was peripheral blood, taken on day 0 of AZD1222 vaccination. The CDR3 DNA sequence: TGTGCCAGCAGTGAATATCCTTACAGGGAAGAGACCCAGTACTTC. It translates to CASSEYPYREETQYF.